This TCR beta chain was identified in a study of cytotoxic CD8 clonotypes in ibrutinib-treated CLL. Per the germline V gene, CDR1 is MNHEY and CDR2 is SVGAGI. CDR3 length: 14 amino acids. The V and J ends lost 0 bases and 3 bases respectively, with 6 bases between them. The table came from immunoSEQ multiplex PCR; TCRdb's copy has only in-frame clones and leaves some out. In the table there are some 23,000 clones, 55% to 70% of which are singletons. Here the sequenced sample was PBMCs, taken at disease progression, from a patient treated with ibrutinib. The chain joins TRBV6-5 to TRBJ1-5; D not resolved. The receptor was derived from a human donor with chronic lymphocytic leukemia. The CDR3 protein is CASSYSGVNQPQHF. In nucleotides, the CDR3 is TGTGCCAGCAGTTACTCCGGGGTCAATCAGCCCCAGCATTTT.